The entry that follows covers one T cell receptor (beta chain) sequence. Its antigen is as yet unknown. This specimen comes from a study of response to subunit inactivated influenza vaccine. The germline V gene encodes CDR1 DFQATT and CDR2 SNEGSKA (reference sequence). This CDR3 spans 16 amino acids. V shed 4 bases and J 1 base; nucleotides not matched to a gene: 6. Each CDR3 protein gets one entry after TCRdb re-called the RT-PCR reads with MiXCR. The table has around 490,000 distinct CDR3 sequences, approximately 7.1% seen once. Study-wide results and limits: With each seasonal influenza vaccination, the authors suggested, few new T cells are recruited.

The chain joins TRBV20-1 to TRBJ2-3; 12 bases fit TRBD2. The clonotype was recovered from a man in his fifties or sixties who received an inactivated influenza vaccine. Sequencing was performed on PBMCs from blood, taken around 25 months after vaccination. This CDR3 is CSATIGLAGRTDTQYF. The CDR3 coding sequence is TGCAGTGCTACGATCGGACTAGCGGGGCGCACAGATACGCAGTATTTT.